This TCR beta chain was sequenced for a study of CD8 T cells in ankylosing spondylitis. Study-wide results and caveats: Relatively scarce in peripheral blood, disease-linked clones were CD8+. Before this, some motif variants had been reported in reactive arthritis synovial fluid and blood. Disease-associated clones were reportedly significantly overrepresented in matched ankylosing spondylitis synovial fluid. It appeared that ankylosing spondylitis blood was characterized by a TCR beta motif of roughly 8 highly homologous variants.

This clonotype showed up many times. Its target is not known. CDR1 KGHSH and CDR2 LQKENI come from the germline V gene. The CDR3 loop spans 13 amino acids. The ends were cut back, 3 bases at V and 3 bases at J, with 8 bases in the middle. In making TCR beta libraries, quantitative 5'-RACE with molecular barcodes was used. TCRdb reprocessed the 5' RACE reads via MiXCR and lists one record per CDR3 protein. The table records fewer than 550,000 distinct CDR3 sequences, approximately 5.3% of them present only once. The clonotype was recovered from a male donor with ankylosing spondylitis. The chain links TRBV18 to TRBJ1-2; D not certain. Sequenced: blood, either unsorted or a sorted T cell fraction (not recorded which). The CDR3 loop is CASSPGSDYGYTF. The CDR3 bases are TGTGCCAGCTCACCTGGCAGCGACTATGGCTACACCTTC.